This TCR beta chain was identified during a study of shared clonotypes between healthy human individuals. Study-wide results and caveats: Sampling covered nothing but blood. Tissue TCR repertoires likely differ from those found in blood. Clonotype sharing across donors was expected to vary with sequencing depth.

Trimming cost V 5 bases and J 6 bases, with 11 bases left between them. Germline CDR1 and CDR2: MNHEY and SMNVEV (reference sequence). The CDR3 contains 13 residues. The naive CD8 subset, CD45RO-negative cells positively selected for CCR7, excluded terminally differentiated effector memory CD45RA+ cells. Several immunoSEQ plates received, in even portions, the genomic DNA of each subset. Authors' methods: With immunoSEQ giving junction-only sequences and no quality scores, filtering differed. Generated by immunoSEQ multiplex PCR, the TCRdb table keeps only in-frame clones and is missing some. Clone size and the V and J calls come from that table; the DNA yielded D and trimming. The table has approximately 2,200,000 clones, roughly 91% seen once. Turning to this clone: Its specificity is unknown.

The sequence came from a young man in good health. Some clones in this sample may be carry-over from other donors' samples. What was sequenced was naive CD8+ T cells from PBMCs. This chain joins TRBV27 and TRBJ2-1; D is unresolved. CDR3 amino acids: CASSPAPTNEQFF. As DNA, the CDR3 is TGTGCCAGCAGTCCCGCACCGACCAATGAGCAGTTCTTC.